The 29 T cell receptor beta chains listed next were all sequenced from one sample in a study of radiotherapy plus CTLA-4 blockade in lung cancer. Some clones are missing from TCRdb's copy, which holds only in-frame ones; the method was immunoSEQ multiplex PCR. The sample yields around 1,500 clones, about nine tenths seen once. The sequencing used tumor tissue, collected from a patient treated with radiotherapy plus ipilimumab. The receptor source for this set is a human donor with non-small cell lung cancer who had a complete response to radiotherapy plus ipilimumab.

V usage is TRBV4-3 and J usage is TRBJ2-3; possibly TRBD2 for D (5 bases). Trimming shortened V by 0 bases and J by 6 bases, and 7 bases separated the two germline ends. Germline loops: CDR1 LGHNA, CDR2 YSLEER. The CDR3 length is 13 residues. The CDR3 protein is CASSQELADTQYF. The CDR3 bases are TGCGCCAGCAGCCAAGAATTAGCGGATACGCAGTATTTT.

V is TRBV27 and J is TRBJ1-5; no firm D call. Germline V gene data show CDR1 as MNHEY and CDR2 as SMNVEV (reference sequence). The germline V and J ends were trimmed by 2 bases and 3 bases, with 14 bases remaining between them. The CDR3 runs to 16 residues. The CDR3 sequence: CASSLTTTDHNQPQHF. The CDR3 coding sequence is TGTGCCAGCAGTTTAACAACGACGGACCACAATCAGCCCCAGCATTTT.

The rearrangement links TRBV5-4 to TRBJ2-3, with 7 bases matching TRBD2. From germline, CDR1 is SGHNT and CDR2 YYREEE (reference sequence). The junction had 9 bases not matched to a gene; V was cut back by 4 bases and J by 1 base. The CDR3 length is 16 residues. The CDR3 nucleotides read TGTGCCAGCAGCCCGGACGGGGGGTTCGGCACAGATACGCAGTATTTT. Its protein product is CASSPDGGFGTDTQYF.

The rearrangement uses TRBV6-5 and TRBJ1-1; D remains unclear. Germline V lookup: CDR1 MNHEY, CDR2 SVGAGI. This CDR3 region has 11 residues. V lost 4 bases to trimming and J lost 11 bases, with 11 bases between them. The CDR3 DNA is TGTGCCAGCAGTTTGGAGGATGAGGCTTTCTTT. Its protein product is CASSLEDEAFF.

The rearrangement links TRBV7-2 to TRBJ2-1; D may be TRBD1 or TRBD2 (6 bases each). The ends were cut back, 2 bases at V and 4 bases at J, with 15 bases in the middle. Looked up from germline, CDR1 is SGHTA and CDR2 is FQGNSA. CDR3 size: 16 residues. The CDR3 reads CASSLRGTPQYNEQFF. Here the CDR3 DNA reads TGTGCCAGCAGCTTACGCGGGACACCTCAATACAATGAGCAGTTCTTC.

The CDR3 nucleotides read TGTGCCAGCAGTGTGGACAGGGGGCGCGGAGGCGAAAATCAGCCCCAGCATTTT. Its protein is CASSVDRGRGGENQPQHF. The V gene is TRBV6-1, the J gene TRBJ1-5; 11 positions agree with TRBD1. CDR1 and CDR2 (germline): MNHNS, SASEGT. J gave up 4 bases and V 4 bases, and 12 bases lay outside the gene matches. This CDR3 has 18 residues.

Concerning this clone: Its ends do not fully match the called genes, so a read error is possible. The CDR3 DNA is TGTGCCAGCACCGTAGGGGAACAGGGGTTGTATGGCTACACCTTC. This gives the protein CASTVGEQGLYGYTF. The chain carries TRBV9 and TRBJ1-2; TRBD1 matches 7 bases. This CDR3 spans 15 amino acids. In germline, CDR1 is SGDLS, CDR2 YYNGEE.

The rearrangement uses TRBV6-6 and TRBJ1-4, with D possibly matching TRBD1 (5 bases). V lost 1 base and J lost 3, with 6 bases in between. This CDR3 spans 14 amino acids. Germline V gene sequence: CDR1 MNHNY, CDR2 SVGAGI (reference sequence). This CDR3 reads CASSYWGANEKLFF. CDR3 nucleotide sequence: TGTGCCAGCAGTTACTGGGGGGCTAATGAAAAACTGTTTTTT.

This chain's CDR3 is CASGPAGTGVYNEQFF. CDR3 in DNA: TGTGCTAGTGGTCCAGCCGGGACAGGGGTCTACAATGAGCAGTTCTTC. This sequence joins TRBV12-5 and TRBJ2-1; TRBD1 matches 10 bases. J was trimmed by 3 bases and V by 5 bases; bases with no gene match: 7. The V gene's germline CDR1 is LGHNT and CDR2 FRNRAP. The CDR3 is 16 residues long.

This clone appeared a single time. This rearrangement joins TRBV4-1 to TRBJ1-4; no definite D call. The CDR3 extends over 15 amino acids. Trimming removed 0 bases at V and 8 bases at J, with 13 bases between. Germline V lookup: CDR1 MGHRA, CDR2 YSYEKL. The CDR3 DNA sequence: TGCGCCAGCAGCCAAGATGGTGTGGACGGCGAAAAACTGTTTTTT. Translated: CASSQDGVDGEKLFF.

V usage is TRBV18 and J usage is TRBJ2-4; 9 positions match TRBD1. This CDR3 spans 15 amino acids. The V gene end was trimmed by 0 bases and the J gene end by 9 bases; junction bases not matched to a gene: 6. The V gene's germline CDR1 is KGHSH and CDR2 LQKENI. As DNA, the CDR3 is TGTGCCAGCTCACCACCGGGGGACAGGGAGGGCATTCAGTACTTC. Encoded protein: CASSPPGDREGIQYF.

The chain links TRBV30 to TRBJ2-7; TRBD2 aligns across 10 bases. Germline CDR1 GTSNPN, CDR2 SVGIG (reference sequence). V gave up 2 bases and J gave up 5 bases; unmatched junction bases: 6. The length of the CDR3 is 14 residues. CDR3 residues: CAWSTGTSENEQYF. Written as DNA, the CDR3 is TGTGCCTGGAGTACCGGGACTAGCGAGAACGAGCAGTACTTC.

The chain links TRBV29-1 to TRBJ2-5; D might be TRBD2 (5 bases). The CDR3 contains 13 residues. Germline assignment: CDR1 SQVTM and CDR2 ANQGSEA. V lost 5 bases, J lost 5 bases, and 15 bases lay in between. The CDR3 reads CSVKPGISETQYF. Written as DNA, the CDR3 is TGCAGCGTTAAGCCCGGGATTTCTGAGACCCAGTACTTC.

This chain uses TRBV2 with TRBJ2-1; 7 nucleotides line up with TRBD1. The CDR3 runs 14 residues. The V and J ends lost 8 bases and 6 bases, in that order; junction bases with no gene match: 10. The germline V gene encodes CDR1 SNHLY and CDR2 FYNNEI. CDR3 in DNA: TGTGCCAGCGGGGACCCGGGGACAGCCAATGAGCAGTTCTTC. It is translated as CASGDPGTANEQFF.

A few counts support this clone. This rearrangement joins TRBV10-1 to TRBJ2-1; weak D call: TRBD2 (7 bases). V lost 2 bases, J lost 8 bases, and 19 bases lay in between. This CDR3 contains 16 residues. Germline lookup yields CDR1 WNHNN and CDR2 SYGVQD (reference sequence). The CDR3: CASSERDGGPSDEQFF. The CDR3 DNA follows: TGCGCCAGCAGTGAGAGGGACGGGGGGCCATCGGATGAGCAGTTCTTC.

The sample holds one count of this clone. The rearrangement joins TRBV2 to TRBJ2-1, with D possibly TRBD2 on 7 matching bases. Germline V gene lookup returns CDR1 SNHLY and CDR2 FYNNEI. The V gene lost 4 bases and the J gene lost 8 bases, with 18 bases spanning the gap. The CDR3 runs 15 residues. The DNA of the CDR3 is TGTGCCAGCAGTGCACTCGCGGGGGCCTTGGATGAGCAGTTCTTC. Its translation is CASSALAGALDEQFF.

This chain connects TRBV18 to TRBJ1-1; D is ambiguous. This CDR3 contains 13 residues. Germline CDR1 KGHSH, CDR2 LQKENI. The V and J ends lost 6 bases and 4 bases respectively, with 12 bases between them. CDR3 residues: CASSPEMGTEAFF. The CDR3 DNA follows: TGTGCCAGCTCCCCTGAAATGGGCACTGAAGCTTTCTTT. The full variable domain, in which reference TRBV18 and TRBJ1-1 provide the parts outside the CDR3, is NAGVMQNPRHLVRRRGQEARLRCSPMKGHSHVYWYRQLPEEGLKFMVYLQKENIIDESGMPKERFSAEFPKEGPSILRIQQVVRGDSAAYFCASSPEMGTEAFFGQGTRLTVV.

CDR3 sequence reads: CASSQDLGDGDQPQHF. The CDR3 DNA is TGCGCCAGCAGCCAAGATTTAGGGGACGGTGATCAGCCCCAGCATTTT. V usage is TRBV4-3 and J usage is TRBJ1-5, with D perhaps matching TRBD1 (5 bases). Trimming pared 0 bases from V and 5 bases from J, leaving 14 bases between. The CDR3 contains 16 residues. Germline V gene sequence: CDR1 LGHNA, CDR2 YSLEER.

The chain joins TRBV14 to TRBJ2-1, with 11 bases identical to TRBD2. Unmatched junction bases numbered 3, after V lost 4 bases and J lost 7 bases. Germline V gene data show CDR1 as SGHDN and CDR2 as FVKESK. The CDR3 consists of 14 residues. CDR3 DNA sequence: TGTGCCAGCAGCCGACTAGCGGGGAGGAATGAGCAGTTCTTC. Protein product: CASSRLAGRNEQFF.

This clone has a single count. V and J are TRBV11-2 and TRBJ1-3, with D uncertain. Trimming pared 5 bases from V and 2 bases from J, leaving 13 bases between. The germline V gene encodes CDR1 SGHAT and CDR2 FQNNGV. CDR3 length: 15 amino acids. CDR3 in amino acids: CASSHLDAAGNTIYF. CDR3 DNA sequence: TGTGCCAGCAGCCATTTAGACGCGGCTGGAAACACCATATATTTT.

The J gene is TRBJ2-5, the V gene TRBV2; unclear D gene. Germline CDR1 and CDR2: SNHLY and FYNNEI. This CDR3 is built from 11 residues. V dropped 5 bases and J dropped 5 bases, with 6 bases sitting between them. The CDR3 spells CASSTRETQYF. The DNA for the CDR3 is TGTGCCAGCAGTACACGTGAGACCCAGTACTTC.

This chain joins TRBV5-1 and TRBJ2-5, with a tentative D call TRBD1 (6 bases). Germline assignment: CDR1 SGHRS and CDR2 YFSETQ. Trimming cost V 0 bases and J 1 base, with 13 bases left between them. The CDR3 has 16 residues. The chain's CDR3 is CASSLGGPAGQETQYF. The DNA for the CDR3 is TGCGCCAGCAGCTTGGGGGGGCCCGCCGGCCAAGAGACCCAGTACTTC.

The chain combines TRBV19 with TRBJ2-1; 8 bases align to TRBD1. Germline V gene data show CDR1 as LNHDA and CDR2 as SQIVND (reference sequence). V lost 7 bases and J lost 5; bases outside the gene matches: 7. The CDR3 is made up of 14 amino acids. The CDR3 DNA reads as TGTGCCAGTAATCGGGACAGGAGAGACAATGAGCAGTTCTTC. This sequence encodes CASNRDRRDNEQFF. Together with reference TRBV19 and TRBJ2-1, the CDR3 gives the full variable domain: DGGITQSPKYLFRKEGQNVTLSCEQNLNHDAMYWYRQDPGQGLRLIYYSQIVNDFQKGDIAEGYSVSREKKESFPLTVTSAQKNPTAFYLCASNRDRRDNEQFFGPGTRLTVL.

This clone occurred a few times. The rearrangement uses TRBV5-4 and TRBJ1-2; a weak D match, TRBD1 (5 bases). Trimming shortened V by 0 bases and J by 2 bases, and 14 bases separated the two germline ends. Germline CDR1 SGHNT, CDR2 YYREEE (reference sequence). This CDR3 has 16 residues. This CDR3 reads CASSLAEGRPNYGYTF. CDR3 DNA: TGTGCCAGCAGCTTGGCTGAGGGACGGCCAAACTATGGCTACACCTTC.

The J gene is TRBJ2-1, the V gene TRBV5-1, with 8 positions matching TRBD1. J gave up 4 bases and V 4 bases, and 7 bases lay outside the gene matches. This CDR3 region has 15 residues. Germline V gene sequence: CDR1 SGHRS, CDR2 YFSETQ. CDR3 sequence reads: CASSNAGTGYNEQFF. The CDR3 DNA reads TGCGCCAGCAGCAACGCCGGGACAGGTTACAATGAGCAGTTCTTC.

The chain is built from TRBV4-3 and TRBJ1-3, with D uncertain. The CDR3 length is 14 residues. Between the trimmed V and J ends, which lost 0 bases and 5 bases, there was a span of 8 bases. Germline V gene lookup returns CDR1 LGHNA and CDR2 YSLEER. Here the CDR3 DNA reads TGCGCCAGCAGCCAAGATGAAGGTAGAAACACCATATATTTT. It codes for CASSQDEGRNTIYF.

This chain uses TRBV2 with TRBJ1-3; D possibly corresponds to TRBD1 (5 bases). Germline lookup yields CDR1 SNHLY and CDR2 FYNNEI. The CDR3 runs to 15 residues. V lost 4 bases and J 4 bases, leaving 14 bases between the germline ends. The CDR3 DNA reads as TGTGCCAGCAGTGTTGGGGGGTCGGGGGGAAACACCATATATTTT. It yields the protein CASSVGGSGGNTIYF.

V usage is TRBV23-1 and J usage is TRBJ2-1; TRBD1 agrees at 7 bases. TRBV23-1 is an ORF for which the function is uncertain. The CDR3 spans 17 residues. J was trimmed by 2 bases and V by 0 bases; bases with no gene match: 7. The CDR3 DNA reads TGCGCCAGCAGTCAATCGAGGGGGCAGGGGGCCTACAATGAGCAGTTCTTC. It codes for CASSQSRGQGAYNEQFF.

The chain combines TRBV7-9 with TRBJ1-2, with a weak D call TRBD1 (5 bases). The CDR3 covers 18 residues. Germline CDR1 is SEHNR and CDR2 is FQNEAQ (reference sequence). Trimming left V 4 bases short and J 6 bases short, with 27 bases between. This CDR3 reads CASSSVLGLQRGRNGYTF. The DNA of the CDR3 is TGTGCCAGCAGCTCTGTGTTGGGGCTACAGCGCGGAAGGAATGGCTACACCTTC.